The 21 T cell receptor beta chains given below trace back to one sample, sequenced in a study of blood T cell repertoires in COVID-19. The protocol was immunoSEQ multiplex PCR, while the TCRdb copy is restricted to in-frame clones and leaves out a portion. This table holds around 110,000 clones, around 86% found once. Sequences were obtained from peripheral blood. Source of these receptors: a man aged 35 to 55 with acute or convalescent COVID-19.

The rearrangement uses TRBV21-1 and TRBJ1-1. TRBV21-1 is a recognized pseudogene. The CDR3 is 16 amino acids. The CDR3 DNA sequence: TGTGCCAGCAGCAAAGCTATGGCGGAGATGAACACTGAAGCTTTCTTT. Its translation is CASSKAMAEMNTEAFF.

This clone occurred a few times. This sequence joins TRBV15 and TRBJ1-1, with a possible D match to TRBD1 (6 bases). Germline-derived CDR1 and CDR2 are LNHNV and YYDKDF (reference sequence). Trimming shortened V by 3 bases and J by 5 bases, and 16 bases separated the two germline ends. There are 15 residues in the CDR3. CDR3 residues: CATSSPRTAETEAFF. The CDR3 nucleotides read TGTGCCACCAGCAGCCCCAGGACAGCGGAGACTGAAGCTTTCTTT. Variable domain in full (rest from reference TRBV15 and TRBJ1-1): DAMVIQNPRYQVTQFGKPVTLSCSQTLNHNVMYWYQQKSSQAPKLLFHYYDKDFNNEADTPDNFQSRRPNTSFCFLDIRSPGLGDTAMYLCATSSPRTAETEAFFGQGTRLTVV.

The chain combines TRBV5-6 with TRBJ2-1; no definite D call. CDR3 length equals 15 residues. Germline V gene data show CDR1 as SGHDT and CDR2 as YYEEEE. The V gene lost 6 bases and the J gene lost 3 bases, with 16 bases spanning the gap. CDR3 coding DNA: TGTGCCAGCAAGAACCGACAAGTACTCTACAATGAGCAGTTCTTC. Amino acid sequence: CASKNRQVLYNEQFF.

A single count supports this clone. V and J are TRBV29-1 and TRBJ1-3; the D gene is possibly TRBD1 (6 bases). The CDR3 consists of 14 residues. Trimming pared 0 bases from V and 0 bases from J, leaving 6 bases between. CDR1 is SQVTM, CDR2 ANQGSEA, per germline. The CDR3 reads CSVEEGGSGNTIYF. In DNA form, the CDR3 reads TGCAGCGTTGAAGAAGGGGGCTCTGGAAACACCATATATTTT.

The V gene is TRBV7-9, the J gene TRBJ1-2, with 9 bases aligning to TRBD1. Germline V lookup: CDR1 SEHNR, CDR2 FQNEAQ (reference sequence). The CDR3 spans 15 residues. J was trimmed by 2 bases and V by 5 bases; bases with no gene match: 6. This chain's CDR3 is CASSTTGGGNYGYTF. CDR3 coding DNA: TGTGCCAGCAGCACAACAGGGGGCGGAAACTATGGCTACACCTTC.

The chain has TRBV12-2 and TRBJ1-2; the D call TRBD1 from the table was never checked on the DNA. TRBV12-2 is a pseudogene. CDR3 size: 12 residues. DNA of the CDR3: TGTGCAAGTCGCTTCCCAGGTTATGGCTACACCTTC. It encodes CASRFPGYGYTF.

The chain has TRBV27 and TRBJ1-1; D is perhaps TRBD1 (6 bases). Deletions cut 8 bases from V and 5 bases from J, with 18 bases between. This CDR3 has 14 residues. CDR1 and CDR2 from the germline V gene are MNHEY and SMNVEV (reference sequence). The CDR3 is CASLGGLSRTEAFF. As DNA, the CDR3 is TGTGCCAGCCTCGGGGGGCTCTCGAGGACTGAAGCTTTCTTT.

DNA for the CDR3: TGTGCCAGCAGTCCGGGACAGTATAGCAATCAGCCCCAGCATTTT. This gives the protein CASSPGQYSNQPQHF. V gene TRBV27 combines with J gene TRBJ1-5; the match to TRBD1 covers 7 bases. Germline CDR1 and CDR2: MNHEY and SMNVEV (reference sequence). V was clipped by 5 bases and J by 0 bases; unmatched bases: 4. The CDR3 extends over 15 amino acids.

As concerns this clone: One end of the junction does not line up with germline, which may come from a read error. The rearrangement links TRBV5-6 to TRBJ1-2; possibly TRBD1 for D (5 bases). Germline V gene data show CDR1 as SGHDT and CDR2 as YYEEEE. The length of the CDR3 is 16 residues. CDR3 sequence: CASSLETAVSNYAYTF. CDR3 DNA sequence: TGTGCCAGCAGCTTGGAGACAGCCGTGTCGAACTATGCCTACACCTTC.

V gene TRBV7-9 combines with J gene TRBJ1-3; D is unclear. The CDR3 has 15 amino acids. Germline V gene lookup returns CDR1 SEHNR and CDR2 FQNEAQ (reference sequence). Trimming took 1 base from V and 0 from J, leaving 7 bases between them. As DNA, the CDR3 is TGTGCCAGCAGCTTAGGACACCTCTCTGGAAACACCATATATTTT. This encodes CASSLGHLSGNTIYF.

The chain links TRBV19 to TRBJ1-1; D is perhaps TRBD1 (5 bases). V lost 5 bases, J lost 0 bases, and 10 bases lay in between. This CDR3 is 14 amino acids long. Germline V gives CDR1 LNHDA, CDR2 SQIVND (reference sequence). CDR3 nucleotides: TGTGCCAGTAGTCACCAGGGCCTGAACACTGAAGCTTTCTTT. The encoded protein is CASSHQGLNTEAFF.

This clone was recorded a few times. The V call is TRBV7-2, the J call TRBJ1-2; possible D gene TRBD1, 6 bases. Germline loops: CDR1 SGHTA, CDR2 FQGNSA. This CDR3 region has 14 residues. Trimming shortened V by 3 bases and J by 5 bases, and 13 bases separated the two germline ends. DNA for the CDR3: TGTGCCAGCAGCTTCGGGGGGGCGCTTTATGGCTACACCTTC. It encodes CASSFGGALYGYTF.

The chain links TRBV12-5 to TRBJ1-2; D is uncertain. V lost 5 bases and J lost 1, with 8 bases in between. CDR3 length: 13 residues. The V gene's germline CDR1 is LGHNT and CDR2 FRNRAP. The CDR3 bases are TGTGCTAGTGGTGGACTGATTAACTATGGCTACACCTTC. It specifies CASGGLINYGYTF. Full variable domain (remainder filled in from reference TRBV12-5 and TRBJ1-2): DARVTQTPRHKVTEMGQEVTMRCQPILGHNTVFWYRQTMMQGLELLAYFRNRAPLDDSGMPKDRFSAEMPDATLATLKIQPSEPRDSAVYFCASGGLINYGYTFGSGTRLTVV.

This chain links TRBV4-1 with TRBJ2-3, with 7 bases identical to TRBD2. Germline-derived CDR1 and CDR2 are MGHRA and YSYEKL. CDR3 length equals 11 residues. V dropped 4 bases and J dropped 11; count of bases not matched to a gene: 3. As DNA, the CDR3 is TGCGCCAGCAGCCGGGGGGAGGGGCAGTATTTT. Its protein is CASSRGEGQYF.

The rearrangement uses TRBV30 and TRBJ1-2; 7 nucleotides match TRBD1. V lost 6 bases and J lost 4; bases outside the gene matches: 11. Germline lookup yields CDR1 GTSNPN and CDR2 SVGIG (reference sequence). The CDR3 spans 14 residues. CDR3 sequence reads: CACPLEGAFYGYTF. CDR3 DNA sequence: TGTGCCTGCCCCCTTGAGGGGGCCTTCTATGGCTACACCTTC.

The chain uses TRBV19 and TRBJ1-2, with TRBD1 identical over 9 bases. J was trimmed by 4 bases and V by 5 bases; bases with no gene match: 8. Germline V gives CDR1 LNHDA, CDR2 SQIVND (reference sequence). The CDR3 is 15 residues long. CDR3 region: CASSGIRDRAYGYTF. The CDR3 nucleotides read TGTGCCAGTAGTGGCATCCGGGACAGGGCCTATGGCTACACCTTC. Full variable domain (outside the CDR3, taken from reference TRBV19 and TRBJ1-2): DGGITQSPKYLFRKEGQNVTLSCEQNLNHDAMYWYRQDPGQGLRLIYYSQIVNDFQKGDIAEGYSVSREKKESFPLTVTSAQKNPTAFYLCASSGIRDRAYGYTFGSGTRLTVV.

The chain couples TRBV18 to TRBJ2-5; D remains unclear. CDR1 and CDR2 from the germline V gene are KGHSH and LQKENI. The CDR3 runs to 12 residues. Between the trimmed V and J ends, which lost 5 bases and 5 bases, there was a span of 9 bases. CDR3 sequence reads: CASSDQRETQYF. For the CDR3, the DNA is TGTGCCAGCTCAGATCAGAGGGAGACCCAGTACTTC.

This chain uses TRBV19 with TRBJ2-1; 7 nucleotides line up with TRBD2. CDR1 is LNHDA, CDR2 SQIVND, per germline (reference sequence). The CDR3 loop spans 15 amino acids. The ends lost 6 bases at V and 3 bases at J; junction bases unmatched: 8. This chain's CDR3 is CASREAGVFYNEQFF. In DNA, the CDR3 is TGTGCCAGTAGAGAGGCGGGAGTCTTCTACAATGAGCAGTTCTTC.

The sample holds one count of this clone. V is TRBV30 and J is TRBJ2-7, with TRBD1 matching over 8 bases. This CDR3 has 14 residues. Looked up from germline, CDR1 is GTSNPN and CDR2 is SVGIG (reference sequence). V shed 4 bases, J shed 3 bases, and the junction held 8 bases outside the gene matches. This CDR3 reads CAWTPGQGLYEQYF. The CDR3 nucleotides read TGTGCCTGGACCCCAGGACAGGGACTCTACGAGCAGTACTTC. The complete variable domain, with remaining parts taken from reference TRBV30 and TRBJ2-7, reads SQTIHQWPATLVQPVGSPLSLECTVEGTSNPNLYWYRQAAGRGLQLLFYSVGIGQISSEVPQNLSASRPQDRQFILSSKKLLLSDSGFYLCAWTPGQGLYEQYFGPGTRLTVT.

V and J are TRBV7-2 and TRBJ2-2, with D possibly being TRBD1 (6 bases). The germline V gene has CDR1 SGHTA and CDR2 FQGNSA. The length of the CDR3 is 13 residues. The V end was cut by 10 bases, the J end by 2 bases, with 11 bases between. This chain's CDR3 is CATTGSNTGELFF. The DNA for the CDR3 is TGTGCCACGACAGGTTCAAACACCGGGGAGCTGTTTTTT.

CDR3 sequence reads: CASSLGQNQPQHF. The CDR3 DNA reads TGTGCCAGCAGCTTAGGCCAGAATCAGCCCCAGCATTTT. This chain uses TRBV7-9 with TRBJ1-5; D is undetermined. Germline V gene sequence: CDR1 SEHNR, CDR2 FQNEAQ (reference sequence). Trimming removed 1 base from V and 4 bases from J, with 5 bases in between. The CDR3 runs 13 residues.